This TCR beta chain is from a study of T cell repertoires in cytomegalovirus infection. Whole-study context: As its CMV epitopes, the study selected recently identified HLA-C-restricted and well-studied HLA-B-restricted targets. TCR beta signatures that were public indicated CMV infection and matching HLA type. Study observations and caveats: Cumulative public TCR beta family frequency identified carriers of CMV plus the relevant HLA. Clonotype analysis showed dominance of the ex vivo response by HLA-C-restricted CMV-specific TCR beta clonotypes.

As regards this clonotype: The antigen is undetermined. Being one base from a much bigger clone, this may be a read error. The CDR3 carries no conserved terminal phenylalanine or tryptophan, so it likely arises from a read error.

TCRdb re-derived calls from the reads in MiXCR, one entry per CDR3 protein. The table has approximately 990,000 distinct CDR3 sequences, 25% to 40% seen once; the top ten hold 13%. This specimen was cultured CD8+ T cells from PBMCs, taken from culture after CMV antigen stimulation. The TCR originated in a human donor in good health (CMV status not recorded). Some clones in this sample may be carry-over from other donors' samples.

The DNA of the CDR3 is TGTGCCAGCAGCCTTAAAGGCGGTCCCAGCACAGATACGCAGTATATT. It codes for CASSLKGGPSTDTQYI. V gene TRBV7-6 combines with J gene TRBJ2-3; no firm D call. The CDR3 loop spans 16 amino acids. Germline V lookup: CDR1 SGHVS, CDR2 FNYEAQ. V was pared by 5 bases and J by 0 bases, with 15 bases between.